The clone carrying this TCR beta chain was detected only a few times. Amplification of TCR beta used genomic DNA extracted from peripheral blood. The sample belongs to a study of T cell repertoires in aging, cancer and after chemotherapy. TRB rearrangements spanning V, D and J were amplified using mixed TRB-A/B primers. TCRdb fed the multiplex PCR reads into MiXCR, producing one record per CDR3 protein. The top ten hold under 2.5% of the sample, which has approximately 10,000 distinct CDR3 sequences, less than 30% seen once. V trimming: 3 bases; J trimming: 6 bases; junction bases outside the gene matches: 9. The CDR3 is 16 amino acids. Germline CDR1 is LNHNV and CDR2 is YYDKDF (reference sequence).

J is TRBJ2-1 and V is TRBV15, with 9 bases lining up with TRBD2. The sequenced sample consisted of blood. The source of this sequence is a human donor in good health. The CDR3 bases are TGTGCCACCAGCAGGGCTAGCGGGATTACGGGCAATGAGCAGTTCTTC. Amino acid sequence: CATSRASGITGNEQFF.